These 30 T cell receptor beta chains were sequenced from one sample in a study of T cell responses to AZD1222 COVID-19 vaccine (dated by TCRdb to about 2021). The time point label here, explained by the study, means: about 28 days (+/-7) after the second vaccine dose. The library came from the immunoSEQ multiplex PCR assay. TCRdb's version of the immuneACCESS table is confined to in-frame rearrangements and falls short of the full clone set. An unresolved V gene accounts for under half of the shortfall where checked; the remainder is of unknown origin. The sample table contains around 170,000 clones; only one count was recorded for just over 85% of them. About 9.9% of the sample comes from the top ten. The sequencing here drew on peripheral blood, taken 28 days after the second AZD1222 dose. These receptors were taken from an adult who received the AZD1222 COVID-19 vaccine.

V gene TRBV6-5 combines with J gene TRBJ1-4; 7 bases map to TRBD1. The CDR3 is made up of 14 amino acids. Trimming cost V 4 bases and J 5 bases; bases outside gene matches: 4. Germline V gene data show CDR1 as MNHEY and CDR2 as SVGAGI. CDR3 bases: TGTGCCAGCAGTTCCCCGACAGGGAATGAAAAACTGTTTTTT. Protein sequence: CASSSPTGNEKLFF.

The chain combines TRBV7-2 with TRBJ2-1; D gene unclear. Trimming cost V 0 bases and J 0 bases, with 6 bases left between them. Germline CDR1 and CDR2: SGHTA and FQGNSA. The CDR3 is made up of 15 amino acids. The CDR3 coding sequence is TGTGCCAGCAGCTTAGCGGTAAGCTCCTACAATGAGCAGTTCTTC. This codes for CASSLAVSSYNEQFF.

The rearrangement links TRBV5-1 to TRBJ2-3; maybe TRBD1 (6 bases). V lost 0 bases, J lost 1 base, and 9 bases lay in between. Per the germline V gene, CDR1 is SGHRS and CDR2 is YFSETQ. This CDR3 is 15 amino acids long. CDR3 residues: CASSLGTARTDTQYF. CDR3 nucleotides: TGCGCCAGCAGCTTGGGGACAGCCCGCACAGATACGCAGTATTTT.

The chain links TRBV30 to TRBJ2-1, with D uncertain. The CDR3 is 11 amino acids. Per the germline V gene, CDR1 is GTSNPN and CDR2 is SVGIG (reference sequence). V lost 4 bases and J 7 bases, leaving 8 bases between the germline ends. DNA of the CDR3: TGTGCCTGGACCAGACGAAATGAGCAGTTCTTC. Protein sequence: CAWTRRNEQFF.

This sequence joins TRBV5-1 and TRBJ1-3; possibly TRBD1 for D (6 bases). The CDR3 has 14 residues. Trimming left V 4 bases short and J 3 bases short, with 11 bases between. Germline values: CDR1 SGHRS, CDR2 YFSETQ. The CDR3 loop reads CASSPRTDGNTIYF. The CDR3 DNA is TGCGCCAGCAGCCCCCGGACAGATGGAAACACCATATATTTT.

The chain uses TRBV12-3 or TRBV12-4 and TRBJ1-3; D uncertain. The V end lost 3 bases, the J end lost 3 bases, and 3 bases lay between the germline ends. The CDR3 loop spans 12 amino acids. In DNA form, the CDR3 reads TGTGCCAGCAGTTTTGGTGGAAACACCATATATTTT. Translating gives CASSFGGNTIYF.

This sequence joins TRBV10-3 and TRBJ1-2, with D maybe TRBD1 (6 bases). The germline V gene encodes CDR1 ENHRY and CDR2 SYGVKD. The CDR3 length is 15 residues. V lost 7 bases, J lost 0 bases, and 15 bases lay in between. CDR3 sequence reads: CAINTQGIANYGYTF. The CDR3 DNA reads TGTGCCATCAACACCCAGGGGATAGCTAACTATGGCTACACCTTC.

This chain uses TRBV5-6 with TRBJ2-1; D is unresolved. The CDR3 length is 15 residues. V lost 6 bases to trimming and J lost 0 bases, with 13 bases between them. Germline V CDR1 and CDR2: SGHDT, YYEEEE. The chain's CDR3 is CASTHPGSSYNEQFF. The DNA for the CDR3 is TGTGCCAGCACCCACCCTGGTAGCTCCTACAATGAGCAGTTCTTC.

The chain combines TRBV3-1 (or the pseudogene TRBV3-2) with TRBJ2-4, with TRBD2 as a possible D gene (7 bases). This CDR3 region has 18 residues. Trimming pared 0 bases from V and 3 bases from J, leaving 18 bases between. Germline CDR1 is LGHDT and CDR2 is YNNKEL (reference sequence). CDR3 sequence reads: CASSQDLWGGGLKNIQYF. The CDR3 region has the DNA TGTGCCAGCAGCCAAGATCTTTGGGGAGGGGGGCTCAAAAACATTCAGTACTTC.

The chain employs TRBV28 and TRBJ2-2, with 10 bases that match TRBD1. CDR3 size: 16 residues. The V segment lost 6 bases and the J segment 3 bases; nucleotides outside the gene matches: 7. CDR1 and CDR2 from the germline V gene are MDHEN and SYDVKM. The CDR3 loop is CASSPPGQGDTGELFF. The CDR3 nucleotides read TGTGCCAGCAGCCCTCCCGGACAGGGGGACACCGGGGAGCTGTTTTTT.

In DNA form, the CDR3 reads TGTGCCTGGGGAACAGGGAACACTGAAGCTTTCTTT. As protein: CAWGTGNTEAFF. The rearrangement joins TRBV30 to TRBJ1-1, with D perhaps matching TRBD1 (5 bases). This CDR3 is 12 amino acids long. Germline assignment: CDR1 GTSNPN and CDR2 SVGIG (reference sequence). V dropped 5 bases and J dropped 1 base, with 8 bases sitting between them.

V is TRBV5-1 and J is TRBJ1-2; D remains unclear. CDR3 size: 13 residues. V lost 4 bases, J lost 2 bases, and 9 bases lay in between. Germline V lookup: CDR1 SGHRS, CDR2 YFSETQ. CDR3 DNA sequence: TGCGCCAGCAGCACGTCGGAGAACTATGGCTACACCTTC. Its protein product is CASSTSENYGYTF.

This clone was observed once. The CDR3 is CASSYAQGDTYEQYF. The CDR3 DNA reads TGTGCCAGCAGTTACGCGCAGGGGGATACCTACGAGCAGTACTTC. This chain joins TRBV6-5 and TRBJ2-7, with TRBD1 matching 7 bases. V gave up 2 bases and J gave up 2 bases; unmatched junction bases: 6. The CDR3 has 15 amino acids. Germline V gives CDR1 MNHEY, CDR2 SVGAGI.

The chain is built from TRBV18 and TRBJ1-1; perhaps TRBD1 as D (5 bases). This CDR3 comprises 14 residues. Trimming left V 0 bases short and J 3 bases short, with 8 bases between. CDR1 and CDR2 from the germline V gene are KGHSH and LQKENI. The CDR3 is CASSPPAGYTEAFF. As DNA, the CDR3 is TGTGCCAGCTCACCACCGGCAGGGTACACTGAAGCTTTCTTT.

Comment on this clone: Other DNA sequences in the same sample also yield this CDR3. The V and J genes are TRBV3-1 (or the pseudogene TRBV3-2) and TRBJ2-3, with a weak D call TRBD1 (5 bases). The germline V gene has CDR1 LGHDT and CDR2 YNNKEL (reference sequence). The CDR3 consists of 14 residues. The V end was cut by 4 bases, the J end by 0 bases, with 8 bases between. The DNA for the CDR3 is TGTGCCAGCAGCCCCCAGGGCAGCACAGATACGCAGTATTTT. This translates into CASSPQGSTDTQYF.

The chain combines TRBV6-2 or TRBV6-3 with TRBJ2-7; no clear D gene. Germline V gives CDR1 MNHEY, CDR2 SVGEGT. The V gene lost 2 bases and the J gene lost 2 bases, with 7 bases spanning the gap. The CDR3 consists of 13 residues. The CDR3 nucleotides read TGTGCCAGCAGTTACCCGGATACCTACGAGCAGTACTTC. This sequence encodes CASSYPDTYEQYF.

The genes are TRBV4-1 and TRBJ1-6; 8 bases line up with TRBD1. The CDR3 extends over 14 amino acids. Germline CDR1 MGHRA, CDR2 YSYEKL. V lost 3 bases and J lost 7; bases outside the gene matches: 2. The CDR3, as DNA: TGCGCCAGCAGCCACGGACAGGGAAATTCACCCCTCCACTTT. Amino acids: CASSHGQGNSPLHF.

The rearrangement links TRBV29-1 to TRBJ2-3; 8 nucleotides align to TRBD2. Germline V gene lookup returns CDR1 SQVTM and CDR2 ANQGSEA. This CDR3 contains 15 residues. V was pared by 4 bases and J by 5 bases, with 11 bases of the junction left unmatched. CDR3 region: CSVVVRGGPGDTQYF. CDR3 nucleotides: TGCAGCGTTGTCGTTCGGGGGGGCCCTGGAGATACGCAGTATTTT.

The chain has TRBV3-1 (or the pseudogene TRBV3-2) and TRBJ1-2, with TRBD1 matching 8 bases. The ends lost 1 base at V and 0 bases at J; junction bases unmatched: 1. The CDR3 has 15 residues. CDR1 is LGHDT, CDR2 YNNKEL, per germline (reference sequence). The DNA for the CDR3 is TGTGCCAGCAGCCAAGCGGACAGGGCTAACTATGGCTACACCTTC. Encoded protein: CASSQADRANYGYTF.

This clone was seen just once. The chain has TRBV19 and TRBJ1-3; D ambiguous. V lost 7 bases, J lost 0 bases, and 13 bases lay in between. Germline V gene sequence: CDR1 LNHDA, CDR2 SQIVND (reference sequence). This CDR3 region has 15 residues. As DNA, the CDR3 is TGTGCCAGTATACCAAACAGAGGCTCTGGAAACACCATATATTTT. It codes for CASIPNRGSGNTIYF.

The rearrangement links TRBV19 to TRBJ2-1; 11 bases align to TRBD2. The CDR3 runs to 15 residues. The ends lost 6 bases at V and 8 bases at J; junction bases unmatched: 9. Germline V gene data show CDR1 as LNHDA and CDR2 as SQIVND (reference sequence). The CDR3 nucleotides read TGTGCCAGTAGGACTAGCGGGGCTAAAGGCGATGAGCAGTTCTTC. It translates to CASRTSGAKGDEQFF.

This rearrangement joins TRBV20-1 to TRBJ2-7; 9 bases agree with TRBD2. CDR3 size: 17 residues. V dropped 3 bases and J dropped 0; count of bases not matched to a gene: 12. From germline, CDR1 is DFQATT and CDR2 SNEGSKA (reference sequence). The CDR3 DNA is TGCAGTGCTAGTAACCCAGCGGGGGGACGACTCTCCTACGAGCAGTACTTC. Its protein is CSASNPAGGRLSYEQYF.

The rearrangement uses TRBV30 and TRBJ1-6; maybe TRBD1 (5 bases). Germline CDR1 is GTSNPN and CDR2 is SVGIG (reference sequence). The CDR3 contains 17 residues. Trimming cost V 3 bases and J 0 bases, with 15 bases left between them. CDR3 sequence reads: CAWRRDGQSSYNSPLHF. The CDR3 bases are TGTGCCTGGAGGAGGGACGGGCAGAGCTCCTATAATTCACCCCTCCACTTT.

The rearrangement links TRBV12-3 or TRBV12-4 to TRBJ1-2; a possible D gene is TRBD1 (5 bases). The CDR3 is made up of 13 amino acids. V was pared by 7 bases and J by 4 bases, with 13 bases between. Written as DNA, the CDR3 is TGTGCCAGCACCTCCCGCGGGGGCTATGGCTACACCTTC. This encodes CASTSRGGYGYTF.

The chain employs TRBV5-1 and TRBJ1-1; possibly TRBD1 for D (5 bases). The CDR3 consists of 15 residues. The V gene's germline CDR1 is SGHRS and CDR2 YFSETQ. The V end lost 0 bases, the J end lost 0 bases, and 9 bases lay between the germline ends. CDR3 in DNA: TGCGCCAGCAGCTTGGTGGCGACAGTGAACACTGAAGCTTTCTTT. Translated, it gives CASSLVATVNTEAFF.

The chain combines TRBV5-1 with TRBJ2-7, with 9 bases matching TRBD1. The length of the CDR3 is 21 residues. The V gene end was trimmed by 0 bases and the J gene end by 0 bases; junction bases not matched to a gene: 19. The germline gives CDR1 SGHRS, CDR2 YFSETQ. CDR3 protein: CASSLVPGSGTGILSSYEQYF. The CDR3 coding sequence is TGCGCCAGCAGCTTGGTCCCCGGGAGCGGGACAGGGATCCTGAGCTCCTACGAGCAGTACTTC.

The chain couples TRBV7-6 to TRBJ2-7; TRBD1 aligns across 8 bases. The CDR3 spans 15 residues. J lost 3 bases, V lost 5 bases, and 9 bases had no gene match. The germline V gene has CDR1 SGHVS and CDR2 FNYEAQ. CDR3 sequence (DNA): TGTGCCAGCAGCGCCCCGGGACAGGTAATCTACGAGCAGTACTTC. Translation gives CASSAPGQVIYEQYF.

This chain links TRBV18 with TRBJ2-7; D remains ambiguous. Germline loops: CDR1 KGHSH, CDR2 LQKENI. Trimming pared 3 bases from V and 2 bases from J, leaving 8 bases between. The CDR3 is 13 residues long. The CDR3 DNA follows: TGTGCCAGCTCACCCTCGATGGCCTACGAGCAGTACTTC. Amino acids: CASSPSMAYEQYF.

The chain employs TRBV6-5 and TRBJ1-3; 9 positions agree with TRBD1. Germline V lookup: CDR1 MNHEY, CDR2 SVGAGI. This CDR3 is 15 amino acids long. V shed 6 bases, J shed 1 base, and the junction held 4 bases outside the gene matches. CDR3 coding DNA: TGTGCCAGCAGCGGGACAGGGATATCTGGAAACACCATATATTTT. Its translation: CASSGTGISGNTIYF.

The chain links TRBV29-1 to TRBJ2-2; 7 bases match TRBD2. CDR3 length: 11 residues. Germline values: CDR1 SQVTM, CDR2 ANQGSEA. J gave up 6 bases and V 6 bases, and 1 base lay outside the gene matches. CDR3 coding DNA: TGCAGCGTCGGGGGGTCCGGGGAGCTGTTTTTT. This translates into CSVGGSGELFF.